The clone carrying this T cell receptor (beta chain) was detected a few times. Its target is not known. The source of the sample is a study of CD8+CD57+ T cells in acquired aplastic anemia. At the level of the study: Quantities of DNA derived from sorted CD4+ and CD8+ cells averaged 3.2 ug. Findings and caveats of the study: Levels of CD8+ Simpson's diversity were not significantly distinct in patients versus controls. Overlap between patients and controls comprised just under 30 CD8+ CDR3 sequences.

The TCR beta profiling, which covered VDJ combination and CDR3 sequence, was carried out using genomic DNA as the template. TCRdb passed the reads through MiXCR, listing each CDR3 protein once. Of some 150,000 distinct CDR3 sequences in the sample, about 52% are singletons; the top ten hold 12%. The CDR3 covers 12 residues. The V end was cut by 5 bases, the J end by 6 bases, with 11 bases between. Germline CDR1 reads SGHTA; CDR2 reads FQGNSA. CD8+CD57+ cell expansion had been shown by flow cytometry in patients chosen for sequencing. All participating patients were living with severe acquired aplastic anemia.

The clonotype comes from a human donor with aplastic anemia. The chain carries TRBV7-2 and TRBJ2-7; D is possibly TRBD2 (6 bases). Sequencing was carried out using sorted CD4+, CD8+, or CD8+CD57+ T cells (not recorded which) from PBMCs. The DNA of the CDR3 is TGTGCCAGCAGCCACATGGGAGGCGAGCAGTACTTC. It is translated as CASSHMGGEQYF.